The rows below give T cell receptor beta chains drawn from one sample of a study of neurological immune-mediated disorders. TCRdb recomputed calls from the 5' RACE reads with MiXCR, one row per CDR3 protein. The sample records more than 15,000 distinct CDR3 sequences, 3.5% being singletons. The sample taken for sequencing was CD8+ T cells from blood. The receptors were sampled from a middle-aged woman in good health. CDR3s include the opening cysteine and the closing phenylalanine or tryptophan. A D gene is named only where the DNA matches it firmly. Clone size is given as once, few, many or a size class.

D gene: TRBD1
V gene: TRBV11-2
clone size: few
J gene: TRBJ1-2
CDR3 protein: CASSMTGYYYGYTF
CDR3 DNA: TGTGCCAGCAGCATGACAGGGTACTACTATGGCTACACCTTC

D gene: -
V gene: TRBV10-3
clone size: many
J gene: TRBJ2-6
CDR3 protein: CAISEFFQGGSGANVLTF
CDR3 DNA: TGTGCCATCAGTGAGTTTTTCCAAGGGGGCTCTGGGGCCAACGTCCTGACTTTC

D gene: -
V gene: TRBV5-6
clone size: many
J gene: TRBJ2-7
CDR3 protein: CASSLTHGTYEQYF
CDR3 DNA: TGTGCCAGCAGCTTGACCCACGGGACCTACGAGCAGTACTTC

D gene: -
V gene: TRBV7-2
clone size: many
J gene: TRBJ1-1
CDR3 protein: CASSFHGESGTEAFF
CDR3 DNA: TGTGCCAGCAGCTTTCACGGGGAAAGTGGGACTGAAGCTTTCTTT

D gene: -
V gene: TRBV29-1
clone size: many
J gene: TRBJ2-5
CDR3 protein: CSVGGTQGETQYF
CDR3 DNA: TGCAGCGTTGGTGGCACCCAGGGGGAGACCCAGTACTTC

D gene: TRBD2
V gene: TRBV28
clone size: many
J gene: TRBJ2-1
CDR3 protein: CASSLRLAGDEQFF
CDR3 DNA: TGTGCCAGCAGTCTAAGACTAGCGGGAGATGAGCAGTTCTTC

D gene: -
V gene: TRBV4-2
clone size: many
J gene: TRBJ2-7
CDR3 protein: CASSVRMGPYEQYF
CDR3 DNA: TGTGCCAGCAGCGTAAGAATGGGTCCCTACGAGCAGTACTTC

D gene: -
V gene: TRBV7-8
clone size: many
J gene: TRBJ2-2
CDR3 protein: CASSAGWGRGTGELFF
CDR3 DNA: TGTGCCAGCAGCGCCGGTTGGGGAAGAGGGACCGGGGAGCTGTTTTTT

D gene: TRBD1
V gene: TRBV11-2
clone size: many
J gene: TRBJ1-2
CDR3 protein: CASSLGPGQGPLGYTF
CDR3 DNA: TGTGCCAGCAGCTTAGGCCCGGGACAGGGGCCCTTAGGCTACACCTTC

D gene: -
V gene: TRBV7-2
clone size: many
J gene: TRBJ1-4
CDR3 protein: CASSLGGVQEKLFF
CDR3 DNA: TGTGCCAGCAGCTTAGGAGGGGTTCAGGAAAAACTGTTTTTT

D gene: TRBD1
V gene: TRBV6-2/TRBV6-3
clone size: many
J gene: TRBJ2-7
CDR3 protein: CASSYVRDSEQYF
CDR3 DNA: TGTGCCAGCAGTTACGTTCGGGACAGCGAGCAGTACTTC

D gene: TRBD2
V gene: TRBV5-1
clone size: many
J gene: TRBJ2-7
CDR3 protein: CASSSTGTSSYEQYF
CDR3 DNA: TGCGCCAGCAGTTCAACCGGGACTAGCTCCTACGAGCAGTACTTC

D gene: TRBD1
V gene: TRBV9
clone size: many
J gene: TRBJ1-3
CDR3 protein: CASSVQGAGNTIYF
CDR3 DNA: TGTGCCAGCAGCGTTCAGGGGGCTGGAAACACCATATATTTT

D gene: -
V gene: TRBV24-1
clone size: many
J gene: TRBJ1-4
CDR3 protein: CATSDFSAGTNEKLFF
CDR3 DNA: TGTGCCACCAGTGATTTTTCGGCAGGGACTAATGAAAAACTGTTTTTT

D gene: -
V gene: TRBV6-5
clone size: medium-sized
J gene: TRBJ2-1
CDR3 protein: CASSQGAASWEQFF
CDR3 DNA: TGTGCCAGCAGCCAAGGGGCCGCAAGCTGGGAGCAGTTCTTC

D gene: TRBD1
V gene: TRBV20-1
clone size: medium-sized
J gene: TRBJ2-5
CDR3 protein: CSARGDSLQETQYF
CDR3 DNA: TGCAGTGCTAGAGGGGACAGCCTACAAGAGACCCAGTACTTC

D gene: TRBD1
V gene: TRBV19
clone size: few
J gene: TRBJ2-3
CDR3 protein: CASSIGRGTGGLNTQYF
CDR3 DNA: TGTGCCAGTAGTATAGGTAGAGGGACAGGGGGCCTAAATACGCAGTATTTT

D gene: TRBD1
V gene: TRBV27
clone size: many
J gene: TRBJ1-2
CDR3 protein: CASSFSGTGYGYTF
CDR3 DNA: TGTGCCAGCAGTTTTTCGGGGACAGGTTATGGCTACACCTTC